This TCR beta chain was recorded in a study of blood T cell repertoires in COVID-19. The wider study: Sites across the United States, Italy and Spain contributed samples from acute and convalescent COVID-19. T cells, B-cell-depleted T cells, or PBMCs supplied cDNA or gDNA.

CDR1 and CDR2 from the germline V gene are SQVTM and ANQGSEA. CDR3 length: 13 residues. Trimming cost V 7 bases and J 2 bases; bases outside gene matches: 4. Original handling: Amplification with reference gene primers provided the estimates of nucleated cell counts. Produced via immunoSEQ multiplex PCR; TCRdb's table is partial and in-frame only. The V and J calls and clone size were taken over from that table, and D and trimming were inferred from the DNA. This table holds roughly 100,000 clones, about nine tenths found once. This chain links TRBV29-1 with TRBJ1-2; 10 nucleotides align to TRBD1. The material sequenced was peripheral blood. This clonotype was obtained from a woman aged 65 to 85 with acute or convalescent COVID-19. The CDR3 loop is CSAGTGVNYGYTF. In DNA, the CDR3 is TGCAGCGCTGGGACAGGGGTGAACTATGGCTACACCTTC.